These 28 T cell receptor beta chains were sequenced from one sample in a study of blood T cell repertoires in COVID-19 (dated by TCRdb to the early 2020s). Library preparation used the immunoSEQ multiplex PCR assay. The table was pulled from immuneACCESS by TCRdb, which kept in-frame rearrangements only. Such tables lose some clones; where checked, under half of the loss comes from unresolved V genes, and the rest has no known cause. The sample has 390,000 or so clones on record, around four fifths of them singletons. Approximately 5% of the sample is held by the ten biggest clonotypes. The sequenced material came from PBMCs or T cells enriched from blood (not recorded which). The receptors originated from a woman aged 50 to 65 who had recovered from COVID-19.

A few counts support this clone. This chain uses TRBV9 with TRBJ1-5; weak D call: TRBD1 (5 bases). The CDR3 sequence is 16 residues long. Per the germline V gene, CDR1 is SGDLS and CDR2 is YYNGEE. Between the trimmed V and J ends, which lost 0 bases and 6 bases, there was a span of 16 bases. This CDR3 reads CASSVGSPGEGQPQHF. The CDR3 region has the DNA TGTGCCAGCAGCGTAGGAAGTCCGGGGGAGGGTCAGCCCCAGCATTTT.

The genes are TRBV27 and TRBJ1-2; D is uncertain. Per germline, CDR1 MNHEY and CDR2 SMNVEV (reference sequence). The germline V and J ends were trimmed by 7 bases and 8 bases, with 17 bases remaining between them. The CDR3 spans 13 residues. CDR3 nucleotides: TGTGCCAGCACCTCCCGCGGAGCCGTCGGCTACACCTTC. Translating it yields CASTSRGAVGYTF.

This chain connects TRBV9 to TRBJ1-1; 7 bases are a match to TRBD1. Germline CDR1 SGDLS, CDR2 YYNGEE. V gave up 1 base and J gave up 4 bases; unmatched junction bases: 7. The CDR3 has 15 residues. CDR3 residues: CASSVHQGGGTEAFF. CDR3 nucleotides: TGTGCCAGCAGCGTACACCAGGGGGGCGGCACTGAAGCTTTCTTT.

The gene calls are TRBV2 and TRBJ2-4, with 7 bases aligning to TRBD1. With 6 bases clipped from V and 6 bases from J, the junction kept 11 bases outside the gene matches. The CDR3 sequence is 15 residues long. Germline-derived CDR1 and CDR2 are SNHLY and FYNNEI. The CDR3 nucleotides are TGTGCCAGCAGCCTTCGGGACAGCGGCTTAAACATTCAGTACTTC. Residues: CASSLRDSGLNIQYF.

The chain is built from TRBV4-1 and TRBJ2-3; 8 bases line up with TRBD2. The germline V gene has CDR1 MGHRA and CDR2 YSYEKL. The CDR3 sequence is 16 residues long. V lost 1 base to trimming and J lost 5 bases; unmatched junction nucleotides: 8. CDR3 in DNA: TGCGCCAGCAGCCAAGCCAGCGGGGGACCACTAGATACGCAGTATTTT. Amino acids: CASSQASGGPLDTQYF.

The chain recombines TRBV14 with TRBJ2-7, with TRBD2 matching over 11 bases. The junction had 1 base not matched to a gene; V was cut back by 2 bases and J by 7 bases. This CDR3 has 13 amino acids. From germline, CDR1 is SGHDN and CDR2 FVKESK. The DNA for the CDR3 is TGTGCCAGCAGCCAAAGACTAGCGGGGGAGCAGTACTTC. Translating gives CASSQRLAGEQYF.

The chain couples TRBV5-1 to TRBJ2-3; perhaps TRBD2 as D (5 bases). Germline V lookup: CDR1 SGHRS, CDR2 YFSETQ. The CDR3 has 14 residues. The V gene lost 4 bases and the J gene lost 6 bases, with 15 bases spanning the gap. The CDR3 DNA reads TGCGCCAGCAGCCAGACTAACCCGGCCGATACGCAGTATTTT. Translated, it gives CASSQTNPADTQYF.

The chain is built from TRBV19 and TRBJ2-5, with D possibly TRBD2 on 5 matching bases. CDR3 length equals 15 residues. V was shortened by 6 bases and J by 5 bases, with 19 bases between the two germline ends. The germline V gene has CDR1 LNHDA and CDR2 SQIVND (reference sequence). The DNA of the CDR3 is TGTGCCAGTAGCTGGAGGTCTGGGGTCGAGGAGACCCAGTACTTC. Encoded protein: CASSWRSGVEETQYF.

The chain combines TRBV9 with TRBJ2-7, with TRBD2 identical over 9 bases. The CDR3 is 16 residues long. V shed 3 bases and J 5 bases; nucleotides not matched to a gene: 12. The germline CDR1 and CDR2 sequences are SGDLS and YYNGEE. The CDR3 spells CASSESLAGPFHEQYF. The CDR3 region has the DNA TGTGCCAGCAGCGAGTCCCTAGCGGGGCCTTTCCACGAGCAGTACTTC.

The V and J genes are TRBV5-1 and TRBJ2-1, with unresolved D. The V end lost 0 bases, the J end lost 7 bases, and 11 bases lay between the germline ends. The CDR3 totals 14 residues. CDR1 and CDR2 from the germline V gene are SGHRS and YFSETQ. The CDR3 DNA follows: TGCGCCAGCAGCTTGGCCGGAGTTGCGAATGAGCAGTTCTTC. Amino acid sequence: CASSLAGVANEQFF.

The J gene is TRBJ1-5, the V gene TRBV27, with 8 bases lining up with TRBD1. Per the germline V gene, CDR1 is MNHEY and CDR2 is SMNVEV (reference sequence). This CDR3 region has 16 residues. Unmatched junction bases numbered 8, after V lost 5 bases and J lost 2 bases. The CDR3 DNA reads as TGTGCCAGCAGTCCCACAGGGGGTTCGGGCAATCAGCCCCAGCATTTT. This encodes CASSPTGGSGNQPQHF.

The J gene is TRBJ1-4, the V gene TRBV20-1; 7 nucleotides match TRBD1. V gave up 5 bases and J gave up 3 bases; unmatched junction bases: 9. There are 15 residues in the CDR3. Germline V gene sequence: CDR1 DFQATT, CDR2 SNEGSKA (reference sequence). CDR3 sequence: CSAGDRATSNEKLFF. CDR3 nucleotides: TGCAGTGCTGGTGACAGGGCAACCTCTAATGAAAAACTGTTTTTT.

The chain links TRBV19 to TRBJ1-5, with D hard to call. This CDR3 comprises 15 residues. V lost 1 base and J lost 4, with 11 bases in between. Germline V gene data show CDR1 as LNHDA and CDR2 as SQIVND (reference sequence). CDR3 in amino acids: CASSIAAEGNQPQHF. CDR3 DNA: TGTGCCAGTAGTATAGCAGCGGAAGGTAATCAGCCCCAGCATTTT.

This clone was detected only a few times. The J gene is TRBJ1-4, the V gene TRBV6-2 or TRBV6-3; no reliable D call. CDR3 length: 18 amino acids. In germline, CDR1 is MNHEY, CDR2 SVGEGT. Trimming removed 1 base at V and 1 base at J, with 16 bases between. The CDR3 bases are TGTGCCAGCAGTTACTACGGAGCGGGAGTTCTAACTAATGAAAAACTGTTTTTT. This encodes CASSYYGAGVLTNEKLFF.

The CDR3 region is CAWNSQGNTEAFF. The CDR3 region has the DNA TGTGCCTGGAACTCGCAGGGAAACACTGAAGCTTTCTTT. J is TRBJ1-1 and V is TRBV30, with a tentative D call TRBD1 (5 bases). Between the trimmed V and J ends, which lost 4 bases and 2 bases, there was a span of 11 bases. The CDR3 extends over 13 amino acids. CDR1 GTSNPN and CDR2 SVGIG come from the germline V gene (reference sequence).

As DNA, the CDR3 is TGTGCCACCCAGGGGTTTCGGCGTCCCTACGAGCAGTACTTC. Translated: CATQGFRRPYEQYF. The V and J genes are TRBV27 and TRBJ2-7, with D tentatively TRBD1 (6 bases). The CDR3 length is 14 residues. Trimming stripped 10 bases from V and 2 bases from J, with 18 bases between. Germline assignment: CDR1 MNHEY and CDR2 SMNVEV (reference sequence).

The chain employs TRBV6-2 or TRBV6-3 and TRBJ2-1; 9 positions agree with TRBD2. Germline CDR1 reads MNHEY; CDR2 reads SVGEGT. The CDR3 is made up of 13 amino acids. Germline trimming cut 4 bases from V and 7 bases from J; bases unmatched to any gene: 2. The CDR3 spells CASSWAGGNEQFF. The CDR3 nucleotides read TGTGCCAGCAGTTGGGCGGGAGGGAATGAGCAGTTCTTC.

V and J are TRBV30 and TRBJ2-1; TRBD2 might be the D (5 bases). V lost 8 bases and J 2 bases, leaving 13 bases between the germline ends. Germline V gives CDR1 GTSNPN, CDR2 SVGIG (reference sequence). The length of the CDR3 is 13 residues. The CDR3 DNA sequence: TGTGCCGCCCCCGGGATTGCCTACAATGAGCAGTTCTTC. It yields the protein CAAPGIAYNEQFF. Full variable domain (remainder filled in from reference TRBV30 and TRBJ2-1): SQTIHQWPATLVQPVGSPLSLECTVEGTSNPNLYWYRQAAGRGLQLLFYSVGIGQISSEVPQNLSASRPQDRQFILSSKKLLLSDSGFYLCAAPGIAYNEQFFGPGTRLTVL.

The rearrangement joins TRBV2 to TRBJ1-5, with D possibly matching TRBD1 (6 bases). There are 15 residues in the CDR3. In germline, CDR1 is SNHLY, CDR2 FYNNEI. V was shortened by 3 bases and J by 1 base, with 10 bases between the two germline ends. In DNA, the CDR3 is TGTGCCAGCAGTGACTCCAGGGGAAGCAATCAGCCCCAGCATTTT. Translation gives CASSDSRGSNQPQHF.

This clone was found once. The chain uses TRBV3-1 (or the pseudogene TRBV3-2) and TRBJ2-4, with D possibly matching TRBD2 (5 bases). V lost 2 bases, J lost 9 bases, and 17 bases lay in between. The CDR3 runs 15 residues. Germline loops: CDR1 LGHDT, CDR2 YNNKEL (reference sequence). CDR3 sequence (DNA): TGTGCCAGCAGCCAATTTCCACAAAATGGAGGCATTCAGTACTTC. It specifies CASSQFPQNGGIQYF.

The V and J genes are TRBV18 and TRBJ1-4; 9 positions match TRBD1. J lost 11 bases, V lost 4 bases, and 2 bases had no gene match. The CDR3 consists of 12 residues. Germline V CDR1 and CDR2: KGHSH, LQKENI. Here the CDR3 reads CASSQGQGKLFF. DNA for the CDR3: TGTGCCAGCTCACAGGGACAGGGCAAACTGTTTTTT.

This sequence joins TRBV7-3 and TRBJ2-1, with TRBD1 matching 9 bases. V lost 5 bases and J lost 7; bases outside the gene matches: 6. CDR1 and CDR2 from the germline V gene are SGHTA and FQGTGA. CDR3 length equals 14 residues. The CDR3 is CASSKQGAGNEQFF. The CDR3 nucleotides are TGTGCCAGCAGCAAACAGGGGGCAGGGAATGAGCAGTTCTTC. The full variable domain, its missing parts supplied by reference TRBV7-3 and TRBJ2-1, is GAGVSQTPSNKVTEKGKYVELRCDPISGHTALYWYRQSLGQGPEFLIYFQGTGAADDSGLPNDRFFAVRPEGSVSTLKIQRTERGDSAVYLCASSKQGAGNEQFFGPGTRLTVL.

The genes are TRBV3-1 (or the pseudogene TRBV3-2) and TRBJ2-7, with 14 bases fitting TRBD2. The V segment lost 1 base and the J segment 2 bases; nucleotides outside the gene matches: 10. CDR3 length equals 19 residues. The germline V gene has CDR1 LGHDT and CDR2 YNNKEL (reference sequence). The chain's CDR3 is CASSQGGGTSGSIAYEQYF. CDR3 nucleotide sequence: TGTGCCAGCAGCCAAGGGGGCGGGACTAGCGGGAGTATTGCCTACGAGCAGTACTTC.

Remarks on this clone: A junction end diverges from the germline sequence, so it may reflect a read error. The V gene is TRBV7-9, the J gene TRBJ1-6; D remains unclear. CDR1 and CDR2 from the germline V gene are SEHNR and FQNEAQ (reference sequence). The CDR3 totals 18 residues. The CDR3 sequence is CASSLAPQPGTYNSPLHF. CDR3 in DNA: TGTGCCAGCAGCCTAGCCCCCCAGCCGGGGACCTATAATTCACCCCTCCACTTT.

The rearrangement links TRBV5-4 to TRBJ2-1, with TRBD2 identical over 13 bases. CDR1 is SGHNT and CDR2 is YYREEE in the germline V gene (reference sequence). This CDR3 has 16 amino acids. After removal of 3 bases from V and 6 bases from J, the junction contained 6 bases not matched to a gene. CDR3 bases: TGTGCCAGCAGCTCTGGACTAGCGGGGGTTGGCAATGAGCAGTTCTTC. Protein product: CASSSGLAGVGNEQFF.

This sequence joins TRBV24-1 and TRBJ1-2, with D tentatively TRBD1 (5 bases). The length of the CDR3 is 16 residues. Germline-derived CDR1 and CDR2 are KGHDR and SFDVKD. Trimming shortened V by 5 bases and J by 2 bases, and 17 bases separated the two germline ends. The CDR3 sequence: CATSAPTTQGNYGYTF. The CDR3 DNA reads TGTGCCACCAGTGCCCCTACCACGCAGGGAAACTATGGCTACACCTTC.

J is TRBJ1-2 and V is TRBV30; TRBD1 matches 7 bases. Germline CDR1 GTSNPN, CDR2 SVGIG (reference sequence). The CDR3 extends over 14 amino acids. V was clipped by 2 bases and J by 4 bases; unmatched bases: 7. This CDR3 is CAWSPTGKGYGYTF. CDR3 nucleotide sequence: TGTGCCTGGAGTCCGACAGGGAAAGGCTATGGCTACACCTTC.

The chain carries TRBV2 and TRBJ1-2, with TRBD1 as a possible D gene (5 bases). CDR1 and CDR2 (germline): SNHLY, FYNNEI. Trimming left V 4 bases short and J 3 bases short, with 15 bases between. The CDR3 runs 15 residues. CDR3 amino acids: CASSGFETAYYGYTF. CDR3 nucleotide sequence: TGTGCCAGCAGTGGATTCGAGACAGCATACTATGGCTACACCTTC.